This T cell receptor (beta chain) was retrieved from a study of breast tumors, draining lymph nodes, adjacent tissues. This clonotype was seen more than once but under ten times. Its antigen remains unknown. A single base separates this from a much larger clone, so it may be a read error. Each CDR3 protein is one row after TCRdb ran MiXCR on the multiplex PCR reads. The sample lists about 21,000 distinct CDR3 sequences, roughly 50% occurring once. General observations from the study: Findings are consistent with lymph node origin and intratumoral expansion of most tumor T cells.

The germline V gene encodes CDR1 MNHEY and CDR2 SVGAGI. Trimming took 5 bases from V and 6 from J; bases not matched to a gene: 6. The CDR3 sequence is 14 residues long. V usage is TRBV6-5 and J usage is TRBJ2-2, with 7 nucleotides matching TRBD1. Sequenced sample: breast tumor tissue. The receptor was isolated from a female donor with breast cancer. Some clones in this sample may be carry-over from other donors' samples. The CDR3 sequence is CASSPTGDAGELFF. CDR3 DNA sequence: TGTGCCAGCAGTCCCACAGGGGACGCCGGGGAGCTGTTTTTT.